This T cell receptor (beta chain) was documented in a study of human T cells and chemical hapten exposure. The table lists this clonotype with a few counts. TCRdb re-called the 5' RACE reads through MiXCR, storing one row per CDR3 protein. This repertoire shows tens of thousands of distinct CDR3 sequences, 6% to 8.5% found once; its top ten account for about 2.2%. Before extraction, the whole blood was not fractionated, and total RNA was taken from it. There are 15 residues in the CDR3. J lost 9 bases, V lost 3 bases, and 10 bases had no gene match. The clonotype comes from a male donor in good health. The chain combines TRBV12-3 or TRBV12-4 with TRBJ1-5, with 8 bases fitting TRBD1. The DNA for the CDR3 is TGTGCCAGCAGTTTTTCAGGGACAGGACCGGGGCCCCAGCATTTT. Its translation is CASSFSGTGPGPQHF.